This entry concerns a single T cell receptor beta chain. These data originate in a study of blood T cell repertoires in COVID-19. Study-level background: Spain, Italy and the United States supplied samples that represented acute and convalescent COVID-19. The analysed material was cDNA or gDNA that came from T cells, B-cell-depleted T cells, or PBMCs.

The V gene's germline CDR1 is SGHRS and CDR2 YFSETQ. The V end lost 4 bases, the J end lost 1 base, and 14 bases lay between the germline ends. CDR3 length: 15 residues. The table came from immunoSEQ multiplex PCR; TCRdb's copy has only in-frame clones and leaves some out. The data show approximately 300,000 clones, about 92% seen once. Individuals drawn from 20 to 25 US areas were about 18 to 90 years old. In assigning cohorts, the study relied on participant-reported clinical history. The sequenced sample was PBMCs or T cells enriched from blood (not recorded which). V usage is TRBV5-1 and J usage is TRBJ1-1; possible D gene TRBD1, 5 bases. This clonotype originated in a woman aged 25 to 39 who had recovered from COVID-19. The CDR3 DNA reads TGCGCCAGCAGCAGACTGACCACAGGGAACACTGAAGCTTTCTTT. Protein product: CASSRLTTGNTEAFF.